This paragraph covers one TCR beta chain sequence. Its antigen is unknown. Trimming removed 1 base at V and 1 base at J, with 7 bases between. The CDR3 runs to 14 residues. The germline V gene has CDR1 SGHAT and CDR2 FQNNGV. TCRdb keeps only in-frame clones here, not all; method: immunoSEQ multiplex PCR. The repertoire includes approximately 39,000 clones, roughly 95% of them detected once, and 0.22% sits in the top ten. The data originate from a study of graft-versus-host responses after intestinal transplantation. Study as a whole: As for transplant type, recipients had multivisceral, liver-intestinal, or isolated intestinal grafts. All of the recipients had induction that used anti-thymocyte globulin, then tacrolimus and steroids for two to four years.

The study's findings and limits: Among circulating GvH clones, peak levels were associated with early post-transplant declines in HvG clones. GvH clones turned up in recipient marrow; some had shown up first in ileum or blood.

The rearrangement joins TRBV11-2 to TRBJ1-1; possible D gene TRBD1, 6 bases. The clonotype was recovered from a human donor who was the organ donor for an intestinal transplant. Sequenced material: unstimulated CD4+ T cells sorted from spleen or lymph node cells, taken before transplant. In DNA form, the CDR3 reads TGTGCCAGCAGCTTAGCGGGACAGAACACTGAAGCTTTCTTT. Translation gives CASSLAGQNTEAFF. Supplemented by reference TRBV11-2 and TRBJ1-1, the full variable domain reads EAGVAQSPRYKIIEKRQSVAFWCNPISGHATLYWYQQILGQGPKLLIQFQNNGVVDDSQLPKDRFSAERLKGVDSTLKIQPAKLEDSAVYLCASSLAGQNTEAFFGQGTRLTVV.